These 28 T cell receptor beta chains were all obtained from the same sample, sequenced in a study of T cell responses to AZD1222 COVID-19 vaccine. Clones were read by immunoSEQ multiplex PCR, and TCRdb kept only the in-frame ones, dropping some. The profile shows about 120,000 clones, 80% to 90% of them singletons. Sequences were derived from peripheral blood, sampled on day 0 of AZD1222 vaccination. Receptor source: an adult in good health.

This clone has just a few counts. The chain employs TRBV5-1 and TRBJ1-1, with 8 nucleotides matching TRBD1. This CDR3 region has 14 residues. The germline gives CDR1 SGHRS, CDR2 YFSETQ. V was clipped by 1 base and J by 4 bases; unmatched bases: 3. The CDR3 DNA reads TGCGCCAGCAGCTTGAGGACAGGGACCACTGAAGCTTTCTTT. Encoded protein: CASSLRTGTTEAFF.

V is TRBV6-2 or TRBV6-3 and J is TRBJ1-1; 7 bases fit TRBD1. The germline V gene has CDR1 MNHEY and CDR2 SVGEGT. There are 17 residues in the CDR3. V dropped 2 bases and J dropped 0; count of bases not matched to a gene: 9. CDR3 amino acids: CASSYRQGGNMNTEAFF. In nucleotides, the CDR3 is TGTGCCAGCAGTTACCGACAGGGTGGGAACATGAACACTGAAGCTTTCTTT.

This chain links TRBV4-3 with TRBJ1-6; D is unresolved. The CDR3 runs to 14 residues. Germline CDR1 and CDR2: LGHNA and YSLEER. V was pared by 4 bases and J by 7 bases, with 11 bases between. The CDR3 loop is CASSRGLGNSPLHF. The CDR3 region has the DNA TGCGCCAGCAGCCGAGGACTGGGAAATTCACCCCTCCACTTT.

The rearrangement joins TRBV3-1 (or the pseudogene TRBV3-2) to TRBJ2-7; no clear D gene. The CDR3 is made up of 13 amino acids. With 2 bases removed from V and 2 bases from J, the gap between germline ends came to 7 bases. Germline V gene lookup returns CDR1 LGHDT and CDR2 YNNKEL (reference sequence). For the CDR3, the DNA is TGTGCCAGCAGCCAATGGGGAACCTACGAGCAGTACTTC. This codes for CASSQWGTYEQYF.

The gene calls are TRBV30 and TRBJ2-7; TRBD2 might be the D (6 bases). The V end lost 0 bases, the J end lost 5 bases, and 11 bases lay between the germline ends. Germline V gives CDR1 GTSNPN, CDR2 SVGIG (reference sequence). This CDR3 has 13 amino acids. The CDR3: CAWSVRTTDEQYF. CDR3 nucleotides: TGTGCCTGGAGTGTACGGACTACTGACGAGCAGTACTTC.

J is TRBJ2-7 and V is TRBV9, with TRBD2 matching 11 bases. CDR3 length equals 15 residues. V trimming: 2 bases; J trimming: 3 bases; junction bases outside the gene matches: 4. Germline values: CDR1 SGDLS, CDR2 YYNGEE. CDR3 coding DNA: TGTGCCAGCAGCGTCTTCCTAGCGGGAGGCTACGAGCAGTACTTC. Its translation: CASSVFLAGGYEQYF.

The chain combines TRBV9 with TRBJ2-7, with 10 bases fitting TRBD2. Trimming cost V 4 bases and J 7 bases; bases outside gene matches: 8. This CDR3 is 14 amino acids long. CDR1 and CDR2 (germline): SGDLS, YYNGEE. This chain's CDR3 is CASSQTGTSVEQYF. CDR3 bases: TGTGCCAGCAGCCAGACAGGGACTAGCGTTGAGCAGTACTTC.

Written as DNA, the CDR3 is TGTGCCAGCAGCAAAAGTGACAGGGAAAATGAGCAGTTCTTC. This encodes CASSKSDRENEQFF. V usage is TRBV11-3 and J usage is TRBJ2-1; 7 nucleotides match TRBD1. The CDR3 has 14 residues. Germline V gene data show CDR1 as SGHNT and CDR2 as YENEEA. V trimming: 5 bases; J trimming: 7 bases; junction bases outside the gene matches: 8.

This clone was observed once. V is TRBV28 and J is TRBJ2-7; 14 nucleotides line up with TRBD2. This CDR3 is 15 amino acids long. Trimming at V came to 6 bases and at J to 7 bases, leaving 8 bases not matched to a gene. Germline V CDR1 and CDR2: MDHEN, SYDVKM. This CDR3 is CASRGLAGVTGEQYF. Written as DNA, the CDR3 is TGTGCCAGCAGGGGACTAGCGGGAGTAACGGGAGAGCAGTACTTC.

This clone was counted between two and nine times. V usage is TRBV5-4 and J usage is TRBJ2-1; 7 bases line up with TRBD2. The junction had 11 bases not matched to a gene; V was cut back by 2 bases and J by 3 bases. Per germline, CDR1 SGHNT and CDR2 YYREEE (reference sequence). The CDR3 totals 17 residues. CDR3: CASSFRERGGRYNEQFF. CDR3 DNA sequence: TGTGCCAGCAGCTTTCGAGAGAGGGGAGGGCGCTACAATGAGCAGTTCTTC.

The chain carries TRBV19 and TRBJ1-6; a weak D match, TRBD1 (6 bases). The germline V gene encodes CDR1 LNHDA and CDR2 SQIVND (reference sequence). Trimming stripped 4 bases from V and 12 bases from J, with 16 bases between. The CDR3 totals 14 residues. The CDR3 DNA is TGTGCCAGTAGTACCACCGGACAGCCAATACCCCTCCACTTT. Protein: CASSTTGQPIPLHF.

This chain connects TRBV4-2 to TRBJ2-1, with 12 bases that match TRBD2. The germline V gene has CDR1 LGHNA and CDR2 YNFKEQ. V was clipped by 1 base and J by 0 bases; unmatched bases: 10. The CDR3 runs to 20 residues. Here the CDR3 reads CASSQGPGLAGQSSYNEQFF. CDR3 bases: TGTGCCAGCAGCCAAGGCCCGGGACTAGCGGGTCAAAGCTCCTACAATGAGCAGTTCTTC.

The V and J genes are TRBV18 and TRBJ2-7, with TRBD1 as a possible D gene (6 bases). Trimming left V 6 bases short and J 5 bases short, with 8 bases between. From germline, CDR1 is KGHSH and CDR2 LQKENI. The CDR3 runs to 11 residues. CDR3 region: CASSYRDEQYF. CDR3 DNA sequence: TGTGCCAGCTCTTACAGGGACGAGCAGTACTTC.

The rearrangement links TRBV24-1 to TRBJ1-2, with 8 positions matching TRBD1. V was clipped by 3 bases and J by 10 bases; unmatched bases: 9. Germline V CDR1 and CDR2: KGHDR, SFDVKD. There are 14 residues in the CDR3. The CDR3 loop reads CATSDPDRGNVYTF. The CDR3 coding sequence is TGTGCCACCAGTGATCCCGACAGGGGTAATGTCTACACCTTC.

The CDR3 protein is CAWSTLGTANEQFF. The DNA of the CDR3 is TGTGCCTGGAGCACCCTAGGGACAGCAAATGAGCAGTTCTTC. J is TRBJ2-1 and V is TRBV30; TRBD1 agrees at 7 bases. From germline, CDR1 is GTSNPN and CDR2 SVGIG (reference sequence). The CDR3 consists of 14 residues. V trimming: 3 bases; J trimming: 7 bases; junction bases outside the gene matches: 9.

The gene calls are TRBV7-2 and TRBJ2-7, with 9 bases matching TRBD2. The CDR3 sequence is 15 residues long. Germline CDR1 SGHTA, CDR2 FQGNSA. J lost 1 base, V lost 5 bases, and 6 bases had no gene match. The chain's CDR3 is CASSEQGLASYEQYF. The CDR3 nucleotides read TGTGCCAGCAGCGAACAGGGACTAGCTTCCTACGAGCAGTACTTC. Using reference TRBV7-2 and TRBJ2-7 for the parts outside the CDR3, the full variable domain is GAGVSQSPSNKVTEKGKDVELRCDPISGHTALYWYRQSLGQGLEFLIYFQGNSAPDKSGLPSDRFSAERTGGSVSTLTIQRTQQEDSAVYLCASSEQGLASYEQYFGPGTRLTVT.

This clone was found a few times. The V gene is TRBV11-2, the J gene TRBJ1-4; D might be TRBD1 (6 bases). This CDR3 contains 13 residues. CDR1 and CDR2 from the germline V gene are SGHAT and FQNNGV. The V end lost 0 bases, the J end lost 12 bases, and 11 bases lay between the germline ends. CDR3 in DNA: TGTGCCAGCAGCTTAGATCCCTCAGGGGAACTGTTTTTT. Its protein is CASSLDPSGELFF.

The chain has TRBV6-2 or TRBV6-3 and TRBJ2-1; D not certain. This CDR3 region has 11 residues. With 4 bases removed from V and 8 bases from J, the gap between germline ends came to 6 bases. The germline V gene encodes CDR1 MNHEY and CDR2 SVGEGT. CDR3 protein: CASSSGYEQFF. CDR3 in DNA: TGTGCCAGCAGTTCTGGGTATGAGCAGTTCTTC.

The sample holds one count of this clone. V and J are TRBV5-1 and TRBJ1-4; possible D gene TRBD1, 6 bases. This CDR3 has 16 amino acids. Germline assignment: CDR1 SGHRS and CDR2 YFSETQ. Trimming took off 3 bases at V and 6 bases at J, with 18 bases between the two ends. The CDR3 loop is CASSWITTGPDEKLFF. In nucleotides, the CDR3 is TGCGCCAGCAGCTGGATTACCACAGGGCCGGATGAAAAACTGTTTTTT.

This chain connects TRBV6-6 to TRBJ1-2; the match to TRBD1 covers 10 bases. The CDR3 length is 14 residues. The V gene end was trimmed by 6 bases and the J gene end by 1 base; junction bases not matched to a gene: 2. Germline V gene sequence: CDR1 MNHNY, CDR2 SVGAGI (reference sequence). The chain's CDR3 is CASSRTGGNYGYTF. In DNA, the CDR3 is TGTGCCAGCAGCAGGACAGGGGGTAACTATGGCTACACCTTC.

The chain has TRBV28 and TRBJ2-7; unclear D gene. With 3 bases removed from V and 5 bases from J, the gap between germline ends came to 5 bases. CDR3 size: 11 residues. CDR1 is MDHEN and CDR2 is SYDVKM in the germline V gene. The CDR3 DNA follows: TGTGCCAGCAGTTTTACCCACGAGCAGTACTTC. Protein product: CASSFTHEQYF.

The sample holds one count of this clone. The rearrangement links TRBV10-3 to TRBJ2-7, with D unresolved. There are 12 residues in the CDR3. Trimming shortened V by 0 bases and J by 5 bases, and 5 bases separated the two germline ends. From germline, CDR1 is ENHRY and CDR2 SYGVKD. In DNA, the CDR3 is TGTGCCATCAGTGAGTCGGACCACGAGCAGTACTTC. This gives the protein CAISESDHEQYF.

The gene calls are TRBV7-2 and TRBJ2-2, with 12 nucleotides matching TRBD2. This CDR3 contains 16 residues. V lost 5 bases and J lost 5; bases outside the gene matches: 6. The germline gives CDR1 SGHTA, CDR2 FQGNSA. CDR3 sequence: CASSQTSGRFTGELFF. In DNA form, the CDR3 reads TGTGCCAGCAGCCAAACTAGCGGGAGGTTTACCGGGGAGCTGTTTTTT.

V and J are TRBV6-2 or TRBV6-3 and TRBJ2-1; D is unclear. Germline V gene lookup returns CDR1 MNHEY and CDR2 SVGEGT. The V gene lost 5 bases and the J gene lost 9 bases, with 14 bases spanning the gap. The CDR3 has 13 residues. The CDR3 nucleotides read TGTGCCAGCAGTCTCGGCACTCCCCTTGAGCAGTTCTTC. Protein product: CASSLGTPLEQFF.

The CDR3 sequence is CASGLAGGGGETQYF. CDR3 sequence (DNA): TGTGCCAGCGGACTAGCGGGAGGTGGGGGAGAGACCCAGTACTTC. The chain links TRBV7-2 to TRBJ2-5, with TRBD2 matching over 14 bases. Trimming removed 8 bases from V and 4 bases from J; junction bases left unmatched: 6. Germline V gene data show CDR1 as SGHTA and CDR2 as FQGNSA. The CDR3 has 15 amino acids.

This chain connects TRBV28 to TRBJ2-7; the D call may be TRBD1 or TRBD2 (5 bases each). CDR3 length equals 14 residues. Germline V gives CDR1 MDHEN, CDR2 SYDVKM. Trimming took off 5 bases at V and 4 bases at J, with 15 bases between the two ends. The CDR3 nucleotides are TGTGCCAGCAGTCGGGACGGAGTCTCATACGAGCAGTACTTC. The encoded protein is CASSRDGVSYEQYF.

This chain joins TRBV28 and TRBJ2-5; 12 bases map to TRBD2. This CDR3 is 15 amino acids long. Germline-derived CDR1 and CDR2 are MDHEN and SYDVKM. V shed 7 bases, J shed 5 bases, and the junction held 8 bases outside the gene matches. The CDR3 nucleotides are TGTGCCAGCACCGCGACTAGCGGGAGAAGGGAGACCCAGTACTTC. Its translation: CASTATSGRRETQYF.

The chain combines TRBV6-5 with TRBJ1-2, with 9 nucleotides matching TRBD1. CDR3 length: 14 amino acids. Trimming removed 6 bases from V and 4 bases from J; junction bases left unmatched: 6. Germline V gene lookup returns CDR1 MNHEY and CDR2 SVGAGI. CDR3 nucleotide sequence: TGTGCCAGCAGATTGGGACAGGGAATCTATGGCTACACCTTC. Translation: CASRLGQGIYGYTF.